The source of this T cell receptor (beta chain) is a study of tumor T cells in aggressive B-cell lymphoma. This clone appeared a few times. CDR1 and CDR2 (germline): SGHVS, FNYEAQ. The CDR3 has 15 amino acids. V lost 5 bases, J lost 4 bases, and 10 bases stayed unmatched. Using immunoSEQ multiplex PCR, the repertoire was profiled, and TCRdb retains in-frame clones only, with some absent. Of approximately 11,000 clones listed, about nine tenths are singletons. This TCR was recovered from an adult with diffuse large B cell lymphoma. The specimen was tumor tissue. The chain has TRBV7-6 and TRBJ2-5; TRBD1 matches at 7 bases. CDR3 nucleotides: TGTGCCAGCAGCGCCACGGGACAGTCAGGAGAGACCCAGTACTTC. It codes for CASSATGQSGETQYF.